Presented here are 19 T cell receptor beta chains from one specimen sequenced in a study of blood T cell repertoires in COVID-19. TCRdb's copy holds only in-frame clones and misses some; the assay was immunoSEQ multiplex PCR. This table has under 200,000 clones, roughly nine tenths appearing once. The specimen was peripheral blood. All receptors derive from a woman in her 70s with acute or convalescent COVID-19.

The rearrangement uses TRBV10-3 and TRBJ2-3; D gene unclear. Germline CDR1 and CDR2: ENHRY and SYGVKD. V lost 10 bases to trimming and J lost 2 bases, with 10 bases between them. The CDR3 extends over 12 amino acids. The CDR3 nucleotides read TGTGCCACCTCCTCCTCCACAGATACGCAGTATTTT. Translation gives CATSSSTDTQYF.

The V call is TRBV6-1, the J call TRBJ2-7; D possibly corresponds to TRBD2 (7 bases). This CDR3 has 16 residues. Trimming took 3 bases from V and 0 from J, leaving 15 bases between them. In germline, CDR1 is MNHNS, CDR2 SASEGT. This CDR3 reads CASSDPEGGTSYEQYF. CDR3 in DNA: TGTGCCAGCAGTGACCCCGAGGGGGGGACCTCCTACGAGCAGTACTTC.

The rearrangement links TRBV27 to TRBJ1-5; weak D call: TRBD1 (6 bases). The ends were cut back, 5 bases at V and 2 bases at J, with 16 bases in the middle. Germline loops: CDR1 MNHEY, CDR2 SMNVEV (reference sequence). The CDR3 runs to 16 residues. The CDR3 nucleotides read TGTGCCAGCAGTCTCACAGGGATGGGGGGCAATCAGCCCCAGCATTTT. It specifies CASSLTGMGGNQPQHF.

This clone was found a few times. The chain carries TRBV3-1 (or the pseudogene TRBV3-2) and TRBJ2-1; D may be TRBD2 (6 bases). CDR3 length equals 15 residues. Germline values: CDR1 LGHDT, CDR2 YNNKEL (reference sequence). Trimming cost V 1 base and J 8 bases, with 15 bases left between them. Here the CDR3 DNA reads TGTGCCAGCAGCCAAGCCATTGGGGGGAGGTATGAGCAGTTCTTC. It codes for CASSQAIGGRYEQFF.

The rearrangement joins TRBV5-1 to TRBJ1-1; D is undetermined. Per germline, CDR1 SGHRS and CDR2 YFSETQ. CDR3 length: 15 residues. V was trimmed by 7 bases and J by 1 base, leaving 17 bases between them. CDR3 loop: CASLEGSRPNTEAFF. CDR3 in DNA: TGCGCCAGCCTCGAAGGGAGCAGGCCGAACACTGAAGCTTTCTTT.

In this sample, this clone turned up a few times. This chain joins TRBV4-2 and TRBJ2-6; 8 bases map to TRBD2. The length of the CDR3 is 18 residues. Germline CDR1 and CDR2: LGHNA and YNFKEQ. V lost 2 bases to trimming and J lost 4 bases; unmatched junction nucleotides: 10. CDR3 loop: CASSQLAGGGAGANVLTF. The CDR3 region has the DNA TGTGCCAGCAGCCAACTAGCGGGCGGCGGAGCGGGGGCCAACGTCCTGACTTTC.

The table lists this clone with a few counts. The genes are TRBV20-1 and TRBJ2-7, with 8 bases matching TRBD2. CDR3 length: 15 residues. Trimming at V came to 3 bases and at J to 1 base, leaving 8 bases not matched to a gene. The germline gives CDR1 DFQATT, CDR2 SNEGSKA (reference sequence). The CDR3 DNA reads TGCAGTGCTAGTAAGGCTAGCGGGTTTTCCTACGAGCAGTACTTC. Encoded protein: CSASKASGFSYEQYF.

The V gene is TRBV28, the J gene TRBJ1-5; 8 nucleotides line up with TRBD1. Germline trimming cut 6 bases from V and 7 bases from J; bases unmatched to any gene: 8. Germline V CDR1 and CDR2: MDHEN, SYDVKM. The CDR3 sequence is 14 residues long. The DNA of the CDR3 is TGTGCCAGCAGACTCGGACAGGGCGGCCAGCCCCAGCATTTT. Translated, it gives CASRLGQGGQPQHF.

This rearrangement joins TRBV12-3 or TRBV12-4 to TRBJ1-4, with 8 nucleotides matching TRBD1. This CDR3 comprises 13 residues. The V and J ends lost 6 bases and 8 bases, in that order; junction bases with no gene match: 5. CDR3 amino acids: CASRGQGGEKLFF. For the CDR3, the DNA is TGTGCCAGCAGAGGACAGGGTGGAGAAAAACTGTTTTTT.

Written as DNA, the CDR3 is TGTGCCATCAGAGGGGGACAGTCCTACGAGCAGTACTTC. Encoded protein: CAIRGGQSYEQYF. The chain couples TRBV10-3 to TRBJ2-7; 7 nucleotides line up with TRBD1. V lost 6 bases, J lost 1 base, and 3 bases stayed unmatched. Germline V gene data show CDR1 as ENHRY and CDR2 as SYGVKD. The CDR3 extends over 13 amino acids.

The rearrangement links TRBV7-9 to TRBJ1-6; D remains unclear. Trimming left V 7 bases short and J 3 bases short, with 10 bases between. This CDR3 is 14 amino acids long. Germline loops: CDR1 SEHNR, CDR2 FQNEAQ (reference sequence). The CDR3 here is CASIPLGYNSPLHF. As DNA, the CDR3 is TGTGCCAGCATCCCCCTAGGCTATAATTCACCCCTCCACTTT.

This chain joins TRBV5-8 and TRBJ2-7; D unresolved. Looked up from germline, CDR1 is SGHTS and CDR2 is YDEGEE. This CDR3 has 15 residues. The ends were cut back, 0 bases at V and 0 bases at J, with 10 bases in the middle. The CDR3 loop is CASSLGRWHSYEQYF. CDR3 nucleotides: TGTGCCAGCAGCTTGGGCAGGTGGCACTCCTACGAGCAGTACTTC.

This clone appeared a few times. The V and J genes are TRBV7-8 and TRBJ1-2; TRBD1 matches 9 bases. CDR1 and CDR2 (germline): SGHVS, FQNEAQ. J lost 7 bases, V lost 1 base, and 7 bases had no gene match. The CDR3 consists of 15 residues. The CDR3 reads CASSLGGQGVGGYTF. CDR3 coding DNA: TGTGCCAGCAGCTTAGGGGGACAGGGCGTGGGTGGCTACACCTTC.

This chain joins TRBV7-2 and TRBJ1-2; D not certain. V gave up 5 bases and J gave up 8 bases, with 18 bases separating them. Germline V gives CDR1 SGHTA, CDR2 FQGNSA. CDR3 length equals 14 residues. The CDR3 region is CASSPLSGREGYTF. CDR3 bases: TGTGCCAGCAGCCCCCTCTCCGGCCGGGAGGGCTACACCTTC.

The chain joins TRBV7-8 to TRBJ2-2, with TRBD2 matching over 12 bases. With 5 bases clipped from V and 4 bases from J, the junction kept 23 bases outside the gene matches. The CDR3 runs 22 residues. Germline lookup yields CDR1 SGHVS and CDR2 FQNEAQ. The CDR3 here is CASSRDLFLGLAGGPATGELFF. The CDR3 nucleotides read TGTGCCAGCAGCCGAGACCTATTCTTAGGGCTAGCGGGGGGGCCGGCCACCGGGGAGCTGTTTTTT.

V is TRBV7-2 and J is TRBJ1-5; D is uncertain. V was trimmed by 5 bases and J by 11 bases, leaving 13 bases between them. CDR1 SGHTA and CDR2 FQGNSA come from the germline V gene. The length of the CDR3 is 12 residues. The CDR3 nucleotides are TGTGCCAGCAGCGTGTCCTCCGGGGCCCAGCATTTT. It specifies CASSVSSGAQHF.

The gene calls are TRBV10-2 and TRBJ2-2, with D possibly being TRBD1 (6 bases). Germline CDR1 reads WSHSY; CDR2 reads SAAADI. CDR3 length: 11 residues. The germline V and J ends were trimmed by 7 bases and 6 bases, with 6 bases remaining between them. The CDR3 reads CASKGAGELFF. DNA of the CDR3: TGCGCCAGCAAGGGGGCCGGGGAGCTGTTTTTT.

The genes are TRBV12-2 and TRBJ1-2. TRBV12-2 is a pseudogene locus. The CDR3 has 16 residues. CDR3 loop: CASRLYIESGDYGYTF. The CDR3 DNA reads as TGTGCAAGTCGCTTGTATATCGAGTCGGGTGACTATGGCTACACCTTC.

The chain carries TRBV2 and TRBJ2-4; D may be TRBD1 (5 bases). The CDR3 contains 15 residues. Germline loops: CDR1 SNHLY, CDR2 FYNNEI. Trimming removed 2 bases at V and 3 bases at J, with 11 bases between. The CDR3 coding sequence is TGTGCCAGCAGTGAAAGGGGTCCCGGCAAAAACATTCAGTACTTC. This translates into CASSERGPGKNIQYF.